Below, one TCR beta chain is given with its context. Its antigen is unidentified. This sample stems from a study of CD8+CD57+ T cells in acquired aplastic anemia. In the study overall: CD4+ and CD8+ cells, once sorted, gave DNA averaging approximately 3.4 ug. Study-level results: Researchers report that 25 to 30 CD8+ CDR3 sequences appeared in both patients and controls.

TCR beta VDJ and CDR3 profiling used genomic DNA as template. MiXCR was run by TCRdb on the reads, yielding one entry per CDR3 protein. The repertoire holds approximately 130,000 distinct CDR3 sequences, with approximately 40% as singletons. CD8+CD57+ cell expansion, shown by flow cytometry, had occurred in the patients selected for sequencing. Sequenced input: sorted CD4+, CD8+, or CD8+CD57+ T cells (not recorded which) from PBMCs. This TCR was recovered from a human donor with aplastic anemia.

CDR3 amino acids: CASSLQQETQYF. The DNA of the CDR3 is TGTGCCAGCAGCTTACAACAAGAGACCCAGTACTTC. This chain links TRBV7-2 with TRBJ2-5; no clear D. The germline CDR1 and CDR2 sequences are SGHTA and FQGNSA. This CDR3 spans 12 amino acids. V lost 2 bases and J lost 2, with 3 bases in between.